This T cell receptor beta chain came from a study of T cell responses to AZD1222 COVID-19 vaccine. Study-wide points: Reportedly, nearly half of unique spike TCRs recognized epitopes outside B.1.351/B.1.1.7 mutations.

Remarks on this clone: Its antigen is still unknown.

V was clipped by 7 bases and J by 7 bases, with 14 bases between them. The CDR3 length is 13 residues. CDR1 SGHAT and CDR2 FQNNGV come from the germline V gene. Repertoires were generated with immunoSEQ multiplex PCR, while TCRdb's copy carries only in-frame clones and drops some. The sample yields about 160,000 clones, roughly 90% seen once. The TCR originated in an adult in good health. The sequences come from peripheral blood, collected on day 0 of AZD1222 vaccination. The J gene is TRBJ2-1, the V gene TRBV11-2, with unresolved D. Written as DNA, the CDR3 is TGTGCCAGCAATTGGGGTCCCGGGAATGAGCAGTTCTTC. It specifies CASNWGPGNEQFF.